Listed here are 29 T cell receptor beta chains from one sample, sequenced in a study of OX40 agonist ivuxolimab in advanced cancers. Data came from immunoSEQ multiplex PCR; TCRdb stores just in-frame clones and leaves some out. The sample consists of tens of thousands of clones, about nine tenths of them appearing once. Sample: CD4+ or CD8+ T cells sorted from blood, taken in a trial of the OX40 agonist ivuxolimab. Source of these receptors: an adult with an advanced solid tumor such as melanoma, head and neck, liver or kidney cancer.

This chain joins TRBV5-6 and TRBJ1-2; no clear D. The CDR3 has 17 amino acids. The germline gives CDR1 SGHDT, CDR2 YYEEEE. With 5 bases removed from V and 0 bases from J, the gap between germline ends came to 20 bases. CDR3 protein: CASRMNEGGTSNYGYTF. CDR3 nucleotides: TGTGCCAGCAGAATGAATGAGGGTGGAACGTCTAACTATGGCTACACCTTC.

This chain connects TRBV6-1 to TRBJ2-5; the match to TRBD1 covers 7 bases. V shed 5 bases, J shed 2 bases, and the junction held 5 bases outside the gene matches. Germline CDR1 and CDR2: MNHNS and SASEGT. This CDR3 has 14 residues. The CDR3 region has the DNA TGTGCCAGCAGTTTCGGGACAGTACAAGAGACCCAGTACTTC. Protein product: CASSFGTVQETQYF.

This clone came up a few times. The chain uses TRBV4-1 and TRBJ1-1, with D perhaps matching TRBD1 (6 bases). The CDR3 spans 14 residues. Germline CDR1 is MGHRA and CDR2 is YSYEKL. Trimming cost V 2 bases and J 4 bases, with 11 bases left between them. CDR3 loop: CASSQQGRGTEAFF. DNA of the CDR3: TGCGCCAGCAGCCAACAGGGGAGAGGCACTGAAGCTTTCTTT.

The V call is TRBV9, the J call TRBJ2-3; TRBD2 agrees at 7 bases. The CDR3 spans 14 residues. V lost 0 bases, J lost 6 bases, and 4 bases stayed unmatched. Germline V gives CDR1 SGDLS, CDR2 YYNGEE. Written as DNA, the CDR3 is TGTGCCAGCAGCGTAGCGGTCGGGGGGGATACGCAGTATTTT. This gives the protein CASSVAVGGDTQYF.

This clone appeared a single time. The V gene is TRBV9, the J gene TRBJ1-1; 7 nucleotides agree with TRBD1. CDR1 and CDR2 (germline): SGDLS, YYNGEE. Trimming removed 5 bases from V and 6 bases from J; junction bases left unmatched: 4. CDR3 length: 12 amino acids. The CDR3 loop reads CASRGQESEAFF. The CDR3, as DNA: TGTGCCAGCAGAGGACAGGAGTCTGAAGCTTTCTTT.

V usage is TRBV28 and J usage is TRBJ1-4; no clear D gene. The V gene lost 6 bases and the J gene lost 8 bases, with 4 bases spanning the gap. This CDR3 has 10 residues. Germline V gene lookup returns CDR1 MDHEN and CDR2 SYDVKM. CDR3 sequence reads: CASRGEKLFF. The CDR3 DNA reads as TGTGCCAGCAGAGGGGAAAAACTGTTTTTT.

This clone appeared a single time. This rearrangement joins TRBV28 to TRBJ2-7; TRBD2 matches 7 bases. J lost 0 bases, V lost 6 bases, and 11 bases had no gene match. Germline V gene data show CDR1 as MDHEN and CDR2 as SYDVKM. The CDR3 consists of 16 residues. The CDR3 sequence: CASRPAGRGDSYEQYF. The CDR3 nucleotides are TGTGCCAGCAGGCCCGCGGGGAGGGGCGACTCCTACGAGCAGTACTTC. Full variable domain (outside the CDR3, taken from reference TRBV28 and TRBJ2-7): DVKVTQSSRYLVKRTGEKVFLECVQDMDHENMFWYRQDPGLGLRLIYFSYDVKMKEKGDIPEGYSVSREKKERFSLILESASTNQTSMYLCASRPAGRGDSYEQYFGPGTRLTVT.

V gene TRBV18 combines with J gene TRBJ1-5; D is unresolved. The CDR3 spans 15 residues. Germline V gives CDR1 KGHSH, CDR2 LQKENI. The V end was cut by 3 bases, the J end by 4 bases, with 13 bases between. In nucleotides, the CDR3 is TGTGCCAGCTCACCGGAGGCGGGAACTAATCAGCCCCAGCATTTT. Translated, it gives CASSPEAGTNQPQHF.

This clone is a singleton in its sample. The V call is TRBV7-9, the J call TRBJ1-2, with D unclear. The V end lost 5 bases, the J end lost 2 bases, and 15 bases lay between the germline ends. Germline lookup yields CDR1 SEHNR and CDR2 FQNEAQ (reference sequence). This CDR3 has 15 residues. CDR3 DNA sequence: TGTGCCAGCAGCCCCCCGGTAGTGGGAAACTATGGCTACACCTTC. Its translation is CASSPPVVGNYGYTF. Filled out from reference TRBV7-9 and TRBJ1-2, the complete variable domain reads DTGVSQNPRHKITKRGQNVTFRCDPISEHNRLYWYRQTLGQGPEFLTYFQNEAQLEKSRLLSDRFSAERPKGSFSTLEIQRTEQGDSAMYLCASSPPVVGNYGYTFGSGTRLTVV.

The chain employs TRBV14 and TRBJ2-2; no definite D call. The CDR3 loop spans 13 amino acids. The germline gives CDR1 SGHDN, CDR2 FVKESK. V lost 4 bases, J lost 7 bases, and 10 bases lay in between. CDR3 DNA sequence: TGTGCCAGCAGCCCGAAGTCGCTCGGGGAGCTGTTTTTT. This sequence encodes CASSPKSLGELFF.

Note on this clone: The same CDR3 is also encoded by other DNA sequences in this sample. The chain carries TRBV27 and TRBJ2-7; perhaps TRBD1 as D (6 bases). Germline V gene lookup returns CDR1 MNHEY and CDR2 SMNVEV (reference sequence). The CDR3 runs to 14 residues. The V gene lost 2 bases and the J gene lost 0 bases, with 8 bases spanning the gap. CDR3 sequence reads: CASSLRQDSYEQYF. The CDR3 DNA is TGTGCCAGCAGTTTAAGACAGGACTCCTACGAGCAGTACTTC.

This chain uses TRBV2 with TRBJ1-5; 7 bases line up with TRBD1. The CDR3 spans 15 residues. The germline V gene has CDR1 SNHLY and CDR2 FYNNEI. The ends lost 6 bases at V and 6 bases at J; junction bases unmatched: 11. In DNA, the CDR3 is TGTGCCAGCAGACCAGGGACAGTCGGGATTCAGCCCCAGCATTTT. Translation: CASRPGTVGIQPQHF.

The CDR3 here is CASSEAGGAHYGYTF. CDR3 DNA: TGTGCCAGCAGTGAAGCAGGGGGCGCACACTATGGCTACACCTTC. V gene TRBV6-1 combines with J gene TRBJ1-2, with TRBD1 matching over 7 bases. CDR3 length: 15 residues. The J segment lost 3 bases and the V segment lost 0 bases, leaving 4 bases of the junction unmatched. Germline lookup yields CDR1 MNHNS and CDR2 SASEGT.

This chain uses TRBV7-2 with TRBJ2-1; 14 bases align to TRBD2. This CDR3 comprises 16 residues. With V trimmed by 5 bases and J by 6 bases, 6 bases remained unmatched. The germline V gene encodes CDR1 SGHTA and CDR2 FQGNSA. The CDR3 spells CASSQGLAGAGNEQFF. The CDR3 region has the DNA TGTGCCAGCAGCCAGGGACTAGCGGGGGCGGGCAATGAGCAGTTCTTC.

J is TRBJ2-1 and V is TRBV7-9; weak D call: TRBD2 (6 bases). Germline values: CDR1 SEHNR, CDR2 FQNEAQ (reference sequence). This CDR3 is built from 15 residues. Trimming cost V 4 bases and J 8 bases, with 18 bases left between them. The CDR3 loop is CASSSLGGSGDEQFF. CDR3 in DNA: TGTGCCAGCAGCTCCCTCGGAGGGAGCGGCGATGAGCAGTTCTTC.

V gene TRBV30 combines with J gene TRBJ1-1; D is unclear. Germline loops: CDR1 GTSNPN, CDR2 SVGIG (reference sequence). This CDR3 contains 13 residues. Trimming removed 1 base at V and 1 base at J, with 7 bases between. CDR3 in amino acids: CAWSADPNTEAFF. The CDR3 DNA sequence: TGTGCCTGGAGTGCGGACCCGAACACTGAAGCTTTCTTT. The whole variable domain, filled in from reference TRBV30 and TRBJ1-1, reads SQTIHQWPATLVQPVGSPLSLECTVEGTSNPNLYWYRQAAGRGLQLLFYSVGIGQISSEVPQNLSASRPQDRQFILSSKKLLLSDSGFYLCAWSADPNTEAFFGQGTRLTVV.

The CDR3 sequence is CASSRARDYEQYF. The CDR3 DNA reads as TGTGCCAGCAGCCGAGCCCGGGACTACGAGCAGTACTTC. The rearrangement links TRBV7-2 to TRBJ2-7, with a tentative D call TRBD2 (5 bases). The V end was cut by 5 bases, the J end by 3 bases, with 11 bases between. CDR3 length: 13 residues. The germline V gene has CDR1 SGHTA and CDR2 FQGNSA. Combining the CDR3 with reference TRBV7-2 and TRBJ2-7 gives the whole variable domain GAGVSQSPSNKVTEKGKDVELRCDPISGHTALYWYRQSLGQGLEFLIYFQGNSAPDKSGLPSDRFSAERTGGSVSTLTIQRTQQEDSAVYLCASSRARDYEQYFGPGTRLTVT.

The V gene is TRBV6-1, the J gene TRBJ2-5, with D possibly TRBD1 on 5 matching bases. The V gene lost 0 bases and the J gene lost 5 bases, with 10 bases spanning the gap. CDR1 is MNHNS and CDR2 is SASEGT in the germline V gene. This CDR3 comprises 14 residues. The DNA for the CDR3 is TGTGCCAGCAGTGAAGCTAGGGGATACGAGACCCAGTACTTC. Its protein is CASSEARGYETQYF.

This clone is labeled as medium-sized. The chain couples TRBV6-1 to TRBJ2-7; D call uncertain. Trimming removed 2 bases from V and 6 bases from J, with 5 bases in between. The CDR3 consists of 11 residues. Looked up from germline, CDR1 is MNHNS and CDR2 is SASEGT. CDR3 in amino acids: CASSETVEQYF. The CDR3 bases are TGTGCCAGCAGTGAAACCGTCGAGCAGTACTTC.

The V call is TRBV19, the J call TRBJ1-2; the D is unclear. There are 12 residues in the CDR3. Deletions cut 7 bases from V and 4 bases from J, with 10 bases between. Germline assignment: CDR1 LNHDA and CDR2 SQIVND (reference sequence). The CDR3 sequence is CASIGPLYGYTF. CDR3 sequence (DNA): TGTGCCAGTATTGGACCACTCTATGGCTACACCTTC.

The chain uses TRBV2 and TRBJ2-3, with 8 bases lining up with TRBD2. The CDR3 extends over 14 amino acids. Germline V gene data show CDR1 as SNHLY and CDR2 as FYNNEI. V dropped 3 bases and J dropped 9; count of bases not matched to a gene: 8. The CDR3 loop reads CASSELRGGRTQYF. The CDR3 bases are TGTGCCAGCAGTGAGCTTCGGGGGGGGAGAACGCAGTATTTT.

This rearrangement joins TRBV19 to TRBJ2-6, with D unclear. The V end lost 4 bases, the J end lost 0 bases, and 16 bases lay between the germline ends. Germline assignment: CDR1 LNHDA and CDR2 SQIVND (reference sequence). The CDR3 runs 18 residues. CDR3 DNA: TGTGCCAGTAGTAAGCCCCCTGGACGGTCCTCTGGGGCCAACGTCCTGACTTTC. Residues: CASSKPPGRSSGANVLTF.

J is TRBJ1-6 and V is TRBV6-6, with D possibly TRBD1 on 6 matching bases. This CDR3 is 14 amino acids long. Germline V CDR1 and CDR2: MNHNY, SVGAGI (reference sequence). V lost 10 bases, J lost 5 bases, and 15 bases lay in between. The CDR3 DNA reads TGTGCCATCGCAACAGGGCGGGATAATTCACCCCTCCACTTT. Its protein is CAIATGRDNSPLHF.

This clone is a singleton in its sample. The rearrangement links TRBV19 to TRBJ2-3; no firm D call. This CDR3 has 13 amino acids. With 2 bases removed from V and 6 bases from J, the gap between germline ends came to 9 bases. CDR1 and CDR2 from the germline V gene are LNHDA and SQIVND (reference sequence). CDR3: CASSIRPADTQYF. CDR3 nucleotides: TGTGCCAGTAGTATAAGGCCGGCGGATACGCAGTATTTT.

In this sample, this clone turned up once. This chain connects TRBV30 to TRBJ2-7; 8 nucleotides match TRBD1. CDR3 length equals 13 residues. Germline V gene sequence: CDR1 GTSNPN, CDR2 SVGIG (reference sequence). J gave up 6 bases and V 7 bases, and 11 bases lay outside the gene matches. The CDR3 DNA sequence: TGTGCCTTCCAACCCGGGACAGGTTCCGAGCAGTACTTC. This codes for CAFQPGTGSEQYF.

V usage is TRBV5-1 and J usage is TRBJ2-5; the match to TRBD2 covers 8 bases. Germline lookup yields CDR1 SGHRS and CDR2 YFSETQ. V lost 2 bases, J lost 3 bases, and 3 bases stayed unmatched. This CDR3 is built from 14 residues. CDR3 in DNA: TGCGCCAGCAGCTTTTCAGCGGGGGAAGAGACCCAGTACTTC. Its protein product is CASSFSAGEETQYF. Looking up the rest from reference TRBV5-1 and TRBJ2-5 gives the full variable domain: KAGVTQTPRYLIKTRGQQVTLSCSPISGHRSVSWYQQTPGQGLQFLFEYFSETQRNKGNFPGRFSGRQFSNSRSEMNVSTLELGDSALYLCASSFSAGEETQYFGPGTRLLVL.

The chain employs TRBV6-5 and TRBJ1-1; D uncertain. The CDR3 runs 13 residues. Between the trimmed V and J ends, which lost 9 bases and 1 base, there was a span of 12 bases. The germline CDR1 and CDR2 sequences are MNHEY and SVGAGI. The CDR3 protein is CASRRQSNTEAFF. In DNA, the CDR3 is TGTGCCAGTAGGAGGCAGTCGAACACTGAAGCTTTCTTT.

V gene TRBV5-1 combines with J gene TRBJ1-1, with D unclear. Deletions cut 7 bases from V and 3 bases from J, with 16 bases between. Germline-derived CDR1 and CDR2 are SGHRS and YFSETQ. The CDR3 totals 14 residues. The chain's CDR3 is CASSTGSTYTEAFF. CDR3 bases: TGCGCCAGCTCGACGGGCAGTACTTACACTGAAGCTTTCTTT. Together with reference TRBV5-1 and TRBJ1-1, the CDR3 gives the full variable domain: KAGVTQTPRYLIKTRGQQVTLSCSPISGHRSVSWYQQTPGQGLQFLFEYFSETQRNKGNFPGRFSGRQFSNSRSEMNVSTLELGDSALYLCASSTGSTYTEAFFGQGTRLTVV.

V and J are TRBV10-3 and TRBJ1-3, with 10 bases matching TRBD1. Germline V gives CDR1 ENHRY, CDR2 SYGVKD. The CDR3 totals 16 residues. The V segment lost 8 bases and the J segment 4 bases; nucleotides outside the gene matches: 11. The CDR3 protein is CAILPGQGLAGNTIYF. CDR3 DNA: TGTGCCATCCTTCCGGGACAGGGGTTAGCAGGAAACACCATATATTTT.